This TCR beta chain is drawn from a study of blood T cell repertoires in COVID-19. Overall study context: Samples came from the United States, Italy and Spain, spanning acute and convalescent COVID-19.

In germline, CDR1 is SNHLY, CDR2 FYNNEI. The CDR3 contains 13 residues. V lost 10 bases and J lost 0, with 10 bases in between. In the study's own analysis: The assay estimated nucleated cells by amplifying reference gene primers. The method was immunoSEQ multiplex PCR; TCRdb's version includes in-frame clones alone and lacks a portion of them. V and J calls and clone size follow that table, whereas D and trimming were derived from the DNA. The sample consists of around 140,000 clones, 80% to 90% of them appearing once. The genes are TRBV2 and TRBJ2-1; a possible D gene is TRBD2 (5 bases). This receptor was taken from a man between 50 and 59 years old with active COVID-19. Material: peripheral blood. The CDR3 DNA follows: TGTGCCACAGGACTTAGCTCCTACAATGAGCAGTTCTTC. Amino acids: CATGLSSYNEQFF.